This record looks at one T cell receptor beta chain sequence and its context. The junction shows a germline mismatch at one end, possibly a read error. This sample was included in a study of blood T cell repertoires in COVID-19. Study information: Samples came from the United States, Italy and Spain, spanning acute and convalescent COVID-19. Sources were T cells, B-cell-depleted T cells, or PBMCs; the material itself was cDNA or gDNA.

The CDR3 runs to 9 residues. How the authors handled the data: From reference gene primer amplification, estimates of nucleated cell counts were derived. Only in-frame clones appear in the TCRdb table, and some are missing; sequencing was by immunoSEQ multiplex PCR. The V and J calls and clone size are taken from that table; D and trimming were inferred from the DNA. Of 130,000 or so clones listed, just over 75% were seen once; the top ten hold approximately 11%. Sequenced input: peripheral blood. The chain has TRBV5-3 and TRBJ2-3, with D perhaps matching TRBD2 (6 bases). TRBV5-3 is given ORF status, its function remaining uncertain. This TCR was recovered from a human donor in a cohort sampled during active COVID-19. In DNA form, the CDR3 reads TGCCTGGGGGGAGATACGCAGTATTTT. It yields the protein CLGGDTQYF.